This T cell receptor (beta chain) was sequenced in a study of graft-versus-host responses after intestinal transplantation. Study details: Each recipient received a multivisceral, liver-intestinal, or isolated intestinal graft.

Here immunoSEQ multiplex PCR was the method, and the copy in TCRdb shows in-frame clones only, minus some. The sample holds about 25,000 clones; 90% to 95% are singletons and the top ten take around 0.82%. V was pared by 4 bases and J by 0 bases, with 7 bases between. Germline lookup yields CDR1 SNHLY and CDR2 FYNNEI. CDR3 length equals 13 residues. The source was PBMCs, collected 30 days after intestinal transplant. The receptor was isolated from a human patient who received an intestinal transplant, so some T cells may come from the graft donor. The rearrangement links TRBV2 to TRBJ2-7; D not resolved. The CDR3 reads CASSVGPSYEQYF. Here the CDR3 DNA reads TGTGCCAGCAGTGTGGGTCCCTCCTACGAGCAGTACTTC.